This T cell receptor (beta chain) stems from a study of T-cell reconstitution after alpha-beta-depleted transplantation in children. Unique molecular identifiers were used to barcode this TCRbeta library. Each CDR3 protein is one row after TCRdb ran MiXCR on the PCR reads. The sample contains some 500,000 distinct CDR3 sequences, around a third of which appear only once. In its sample, this clonotype was seen a few times. Looked up from germline, CDR1 is SQVTM and CDR2 is ANQGSEA. The V end lost 8 bases, the J end lost 6 bases, and 19 bases lay between the germline ends. CDR3 length: 13 amino acids. V gene TRBV29-1 combines with J gene TRBJ2-5, with a weak D call TRBD1 (6 bases). This receptor was identified in a human donor who donated a stem cell graft to a child with aplastic anemia. Sample: PBMCs from the stem cell graft donor, taken from the stem cell graft. CDR3 sequence: CSTPWGGGQTQYF. CDR3 in DNA: TGCAGCACCCCTTGGGGTGGGGGCCAGACCCAGTACTTC.